This TCR beta chain was identified in a study of early T cells in non-severe SARS-CoV-2 infection. Study information: With bulk RNA from unsorted whole blood as input, sequencing yielded unpaired chains.

The CDR3 has 10 amino acids. CDR1 is MNHNS and CDR2 is SASEGT in the germline V gene. V lost 8 bases to trimming and J lost 4 bases, with 5 bases between them. TCRdb itself ran the 5' RACE reads through MiXCR, one entry per CDR3 protein. Among 70,000 or so distinct CDR3 sequences listed, 12% were seen once. The receptor's source is an adult who was a healthcare worker with PCR-confirmed SARS-CoV-2 infection or an uninfected control (not recorded which). The V call is TRBV6-1, the J call TRBJ1-1, with D uncertain. The sample taken for sequencing was whole blood. CDR3: CASGFTEAFF. The DNA for the CDR3 is TGTGCCAGCGGGTTCACTGAAGCTTTCTTT.